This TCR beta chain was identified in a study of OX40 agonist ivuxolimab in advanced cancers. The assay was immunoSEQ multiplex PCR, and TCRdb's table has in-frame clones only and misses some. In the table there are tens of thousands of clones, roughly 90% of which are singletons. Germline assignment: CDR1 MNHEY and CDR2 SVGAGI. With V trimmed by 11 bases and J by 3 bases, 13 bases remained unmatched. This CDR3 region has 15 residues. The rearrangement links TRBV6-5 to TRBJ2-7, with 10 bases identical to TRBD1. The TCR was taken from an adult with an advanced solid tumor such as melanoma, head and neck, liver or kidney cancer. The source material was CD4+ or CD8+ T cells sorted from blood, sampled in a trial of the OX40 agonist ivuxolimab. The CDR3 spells CAVTLADRGGYEQYF. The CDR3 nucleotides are TGTGCCGTTACATTAGCGGACAGGGGGGGCTACGAGCAGTACTTC.